A selection of T cell receptor beta chains follows, all from one sample in a study of CD8 T cells in ankylosing spondylitis. TCRdb re-derived calls from the 5' RACE reads in MiXCR, one entry per CDR3 protein. The top ten hold around 14% of the sample, which has some 220,000 distinct CDR3 sequences, approximately 7.3% seen once. The sample taken for sequencing was blood, either unsorted or a sorted T cell fraction (not recorded which). The source of these receptors is a male donor with ankylosing spondylitis. Each CDR3 is given with its conserved first and last residue. D genes are given only for firm matches. Rows may omit the clone size; those that give it use once, few, many or a size class.

J | V | D | size | CDR3 | DNA
TRBJ2-7 | TRBV7-9 | . | . | CASSAEEQYF | TGTGCCAGCAGCGCCGAGGAGCAGTACTTC
TRBJ2-3 | TRBV5-1 | . | many | CASSLERPSTDTQYF | TGCGCCAGCAGCTTGGAGCGGCCAAGCACAGATACGCAGTATTTT
TRBJ2-1 | TRBV6-5 | TRBD2 | . | CASSYSSLGGNNEQFF | TGTGCCAGCAGTTACAGTAGCCTCGGGGGGAACAATGAGCAGTTCTTC
TRBJ1-6 | TRBV5-1 | . | . | CASSDTGNGSPLHF | TGCGCCAGCAGCGATACAGGGAATGGTTCACCCCTCCACTTT
TRBJ2-7 | TRBV24-1 | . | few | CATSDGSYEQYF | TGTGCCACCAGTGATGGGAGCTACGAGCAGTACTTC
TRBJ2-3 | TRBV7-8 | . | few | CASSLVPHRGTDTQYF | TGTGCCAGCAGCTTAGTACCGCACAGGGGCACAGATACGCAGTATTTT
TRBJ1-1 | TRBV4-1 | TRBD1 | many | CASSQRTGNTEAFF | TGCGCCAGCAGCCAACGGACAGGGAACACTGAAGCTTTCTTT
TRBJ2-3 | TRBV9 | . | many | CASSAQRSGLFTDTQYF | TGTGCCAGCAGCGCCCAAAGATCGGGGTTGTTTACAGATACGCAGTATTTT
TRBJ2-2 | TRBV11-1 | . | few | CASSPISQGLSRTGELFF | TGTGCCAGCAGCCCTATTTCCCAGGGGTTGTCTAGGACCGGGGAGCTGTTTTTT
TRBJ2-1 | TRBV27 | . | . | CASSLSGTGFYNEQFF | TGTGCCAGCAGTTTATCCGGGACTGGTTTTTACAATGAGCAGTTCTTC
TRBJ1-5 | TRBV11-3 | . | many | CASSLEGRSNQPQHF | TGTGCCAGCAGCTTAGAAGGCAGAAGCAATCAGCCCCAGCATTTT
TRBJ1-1 | TRBV13 | . | many | CASSSGGSGGTEAFF | TGTGCCAGCAGCTCCGGGGGATCGGGCGGTACTGAAGCTTTCTTT
TRBJ2-7 | TRBV4-1 | . | many | CASSLPGDRYEQYF | TGCGCCAGCAGCCTACCAGGGGATCGCTACGAGCAGTACTTC